The rows below give T cell receptor beta chains drawn from one sample of a study of chemoradiotherapy in HPV16-positive cancers. Clones were sequenced by immunoSEQ multiplex PCR, and TCRdb holds only the in-frame ones, with some missing. The sample holds tens of thousands of clones, around 90% seen once. Sequences were derived from blood, sampled from a patient who underwent chemoradiotherapy. These receptor sequences come from a human donor with HPV-associated anogenital cancer. Both conserved end residues are part of each CDR3. D genes are given only for firm matches. Clone size is not always given. Where it is, it says once, few, many or a class for expanded clones.

CDR3 | DNA | V | size | D | J | length
CASERRESRTPAFF | TGTGCCAGTGAACGCCGGGAAAGCCGAACTCCGGCTTTCTTT | TRBV19 | - | - | TRBJ1-1 | 14
CASSQQLAGPGEQYF | TGTGCCAGCAGCCAACAACTAGCGGGGCCGGGAGAGCAGTACTTC | TRBV7-8 | - | TRBD2 | TRBJ2-7 | 15
CAWSMTKDQETQYF | TGTGCCTGGAGTATGACCAAGGACCAAGAGACCCAGTACTTC | TRBV30 | - | - | TRBJ2-5 | 14
CASSTTIGTPGYTF | TGTGCCAGTAGTACTACAATCGGGACGCCCGGCTACACCTTC | TRBV19 | - | - | TRBJ1-2 | 14
CASSIVGAEKLFF | TGTGCCAGTAGTATTGTGGGGGCGGAAAAACTGTTTTTT | TRBV19 | - | - | TRBJ1-4 | 13
CASSIRDRDDYTF | TGTGCCAGTAGTATTCGGGACAGGGACGACTACACCTTC | TRBV19 | - | TRBD1 | TRBJ1-2 | 13
CASSPDHNQPQHF | TGTGCCAGCTCACCGGATCATAATCAGCCCCAGCATTTT | TRBV18 | - | - | TRBJ1-5 | 13
CASSRLAEWVDTQYF | TGTGCTAGCAGCCGACTAGCGGAGTGGGTAGATACGCAGTATTTT | TRBV7-7 | - | TRBD2 | TRBJ2-3 | 15
CASSVGQTYEQYF | TGTGCCAGCAGCGTTGGACAAACCTACGAGCAGTACTTC | TRBV7-2 | once | - | TRBJ2-7 | 13
CASKSSYNSPLHF | TGTGCCAGCAAGAGCTCCTATAATTCACCCCTCCACTTT | TRBV9 | - | - | TRBJ1-6 | 13
CASGLTPGLEQYF | TGTGCTAGTGGTTTGACCCCAGGGCTCGAGCAGTACTTC | TRBV12-5 | - | - | TRBJ2-7 | 13
CASRMGGVIYGYTF | TGTGCCAGCAGGATGGGCGGGGTAATCTATGGCTACACCTTC | TRBV27 | - | - | TRBJ1-2 | 14
CASSLGQYYEQYF | TGTGCCAGCAGCCTGGGACAGTACTACGAGCAGTACTTC | TRBV6-5 | - | TRBD1 | TRBJ2-7 | 13
CASIQDRAGDTQYF | TGTGCCAGCATCCAGGACAGGGCTGGAGATACGCAGTATTTT | TRBV7-2 | - | TRBD1 | TRBJ2-3 | 14
CASSMLAGGLYEQYF | TGTGCCAGTAGTATGCTAGCGGGGGGACTCTACGAGCAGTACTTC | TRBV19 | - | TRBD2 | TRBJ2-7 | 15
CASSFQINYEQFF | TGTGCCAGCAGCTTTCAGATTAATTATGAGCAGTTCTTC | TRBV11-3 | - | - | TRBJ2-1 | 13
CASSIQGRNSYNEQFF | TGTGCCAGTAGTATACAGGGTAGAAACTCCTACAATGAGCAGTTCTTC | TRBV19 | - | - | TRBJ2-1 | 16
CASSLRATGGYEQYF | TGTGCCAGCAGCTTAAGGGCGACAGGGGGCTACGAGCAGTACTTC | TRBV7-2 | - | TRBD1 | TRBJ2-7 | 15
CASSADSSYNEQFF | TGTGCCAGCAGTGCGGACAGTAGTTACAATGAGCAGTTCTTC | TRBV2 | once | - | TRBJ2-1 | 14
CASSSMTLGYTF | TGTGCCAGCAGCTCAATGACGCTTGGCTACACCTTC | TRBV5-6 | - | - | TRBJ1-2 | 12
CASSETGQGRPHEQFF | TGCGCCAGCAGTGAGACTGGACAGGGGCGCCCCCATGAGCAGTTCTTC | TRBV10-1 | - | TRBD1 | TRBJ2-1 | 16
CASSIRELGGNTIYF | TGTGCCAGCAGTATCAGGGAGTTGGGTGGAAACACCATATATTTT | TRBV6-6 | - | - | TRBJ1-3 | 15
CASSSTRGRQEQYF | TGCGCCAGCAGCTCTACACGGGGACGACAGGAGCAGTACTTC | TRBV5-1 | - | - | TRBJ2-7 | 14
CASSLGTLYNEQFF | TGTGCCAGCTCACTCGGGACCCTCTACAATGAGCAGTTCTTC | TRBV18 | - | - | TRBJ2-1 | 14
CASSPRGLAKNIQYF | TGTGCCAGCAGCCCCAGGGGGCTAGCCAAAAACATTCAGTACTTC | TRBV2 | - | TRBD1 | TRBJ2-4 | 15
CASSVESSYEQYF | TGTGCCAGCAGTGTGGAAAGCTCCTACGAGCAGTACTTC | TRBV6-1 | - | - | TRBJ2-7 | 13
CASSVGEGLHIQYF | TGTGCCAGCAGCGTAGGCGAGGGCTTGCACATTCAGTACTTC | TRBV9 | - | - | TRBJ2-4 | 14
CASSQQGRGSVTDTQYF | TGTGCCAGCAGCCAACAGGGACGCGGGAGTGTAACAGATACGCAGTATTTT | TRBV7-2 | - | - | TRBJ2-3 | 17
CASSPQGGLQETQYF | TGTGCCAGCAGCCCGCAAGGGGGTCTTCAAGAGACCCAGTACTTC | TRBV11-2 | - | - | TRBJ2-5 | 15
CASSRASGGAYEQYF | TGTGCCAGCAGTCGCGCTTCGGGAGGGGCCTACGAGCAGTACTTC | TRBV13 | once | TRBD2 | TRBJ2-7 | 15
CASGRSNTEAFF | TGTGCGAGCGGCAGGTCGAACACTGAAGCTTTCTTT | TRBV6-5 | - | - | TRBJ1-1 | 12
CASSLFRGNEQYF | TGTGCCAGCAGTTTATTCAGGGGCAACGAGCAGTACTTC | TRBV27 | - | - | TRBJ2-7 | 13
CASRFEPLEPQHF | TGTGCCAGTAGATTCGAACCTTTGGAGCCCCAGCATTTT | TRBV19 | - | - | TRBJ1-5 | 13
CASSVEQGKAFF | TGTGCCAGCAGCGTGGAACAGGGGAAAGCTTTCTTT | TRBV14 | few | TRBD1 | TRBJ1-1 | 12
CASRRISGTGGTEAFF | TGTGCCAGCAGGCGTATCTCCGGGACAGGGGGCACTGAAGCTTTCTTT | TRBV5-6 | - | TRBD1 | TRBJ1-1 | 16
CASSLGGLPTYEQYF | TGTGCCAGCAGCTTAGGAGGGCTTCCCACCTACGAGCAGTACTTC | TRBV7-2 | - | - | TRBJ2-7 | 15
CASSTLTDNYGYTF | TGTGCCAGTAGTACCCTCACCGATAACTATGGCTACACCTTC | TRBV19 | - | - | TRBJ1-2 | 14
CASSVVTTGGEQYF | TGTGCCAGCAGCGTAGTTACAACTGGGGGAGAGCAGTACTTC | TRBV9 | - | - | TRBJ2-7 | 14
CASSIHRVDGYTF | TGTGCCAGCAGCATCCACAGGGTGGATGGCTACACCTTC | TRBV11-1 | - | - | TRBJ1-2 | 13
CASSGEATVNQPQHF | TGTGCCAGCAGTGGTGAGGCGACTGTCAATCAGCCCCAGCATTTT | TRBV6-1 | once | - | TRBJ1-5 | 15
CASSFSAGTNYGYTF | TGTGCCAGCAGCTTTAGCGCCGGGACCAACTATGGCTACACCTTC | TRBV7-9 | - | - | TRBJ1-2 | 15
CASSYSAVQNTEAFF | TGTGCCAGCAGTTACTCAGCCGTCCAGAACACTGAAGCTTTCTTT | TRBV6-5 | - | - | TRBJ1-1 | 15
CSVGPTSGRVETQYF | TGCAGCGTTGGACCGACTAGCGGGAGAGTAGAGACCCAGTACTTC | TRBV29-1 | once | TRBD2 | TRBJ2-5 | 15
CASSLGTGLDEQYF | TGTGCCAGCAGCTTGGGGACAGGTTTAGACGAGCAGTACTTC | TRBV7-7 | - | TRBD1 | TRBJ2-7 | 14
CASSRWGDEQFF | TGTGCCAGCAGCCGGTGGGGGGATGAGCAGTTCTTC | TRBV7-2 | - | - | TRBJ2-1 | 12
CASSFLGQTGELFF | TGTGCCAGCAGTTTTCTAGGACAAACCGGGGAGCTGTTTTTT | TRBV6-6 | - | - | TRBJ2-2 | 14
CASTPQPYEQYF | TGTGCCAGCACCCCGCAACCCTACGAGCAGTACTTC | TRBV6-1 | - | - | TRBJ2-7 | 12
CAWSVGGVKGNTEAFF | TGTGCCTGGAGTGTAGGAGGGGTTAAAGGGAACACTGAAGCTTTCTTT | TRBV30 | - | - | TRBJ1-1 | 16
CAWSARGGNTEAFF | TGTGCCTGGAGTGCCCGGGGGGGGAACACTGAAGCTTTCTTT | TRBV30 | - | - | TRBJ1-1 | 14
CASSSHRDKQYF | TGTGCCAGCAGCTCTCACAGGGACAAGCAGTACTTC | TRBV11-2 | - | - | TRBJ2-7 | 12
CASSLGGSGNTIYF | TGCGCCAGCAGCTTGGGGGGATCTGGAAACACCATATATTTT | TRBV5-1 | - | - | TRBJ1-3 | 14
CSDRESYGYTF | TGCAGTGACAGGGAGAGCTATGGCTACACCTTC | TRBV29-1 | - | TRBD1 | TRBJ1-2 | 11
CASNQGRDYGYTF | TGTGCCAGTAACCAGGGTCGGGACTATGGCTACACCTTC | TRBV19 | - | - | TRBJ1-2 | 13